The table lists the clone carrying this T cell receptor beta chain with many counts. The CDR3 sequence is 13 residues long. Looked up from germline, CDR1 is DFQATT and CDR2 is SNEGSKA (reference sequence). V trimming: 6 bases; J trimming: 4 bases; junction bases outside the gene matches: 7. RNA transcripts provided the source from which TCR beta CDR3 regions were amplified. During a first-round RT-PCR of the TCR CDR3, the HTBI primer set was used. TCRdb redid the calling of the multiplex PCR reads with MiXCR, one entry per CDR3 protein. The table has about 700,000 distinct CDR3 sequences, approximately 15% seen once. These data are taken from a study of T cells in Graves' hyperthyroidism and ophthalmopathy. Turning to the study itself: Peripheral blood specimens were obtained at initial diagnosis, prior to any treatment.

The sequenced sample was blood. The sequence came from a woman between 18 and 29 years old with Graves' hyperthyroidism. The J gene is TRBJ2-7, the V gene TRBV20-1; 9 bases match TRBD1. The CDR3 region has the DNA TGCAGTGCCGGGACAGGGTCTACGTACGAGCAGTACTTC. It encodes CSAGTGSTYEQYF.